This T cell receptor beta chain came from a study of blood T cell repertoires in COVID-19. About the study: Nucleic acid was either cDNA or gDNA, and it came from T cells, B-cell-depleted T cells, or PBMCs.

This clone was seen a handful of times. In the source study's methods: Reference gene primer amplification gave estimated nucleated cell counts. Libraries were prepared by immunoSEQ multiplex PCR; TCRdb keeps only in-frame clonotypes and omits some of them. The V and J calls and clone size were taken over from that table, and D and trimming were inferred from the DNA. The sample includes roughly 200,000 clones, 75% to 85% of them seen just once. This receptor was obtained from a woman in her thirties or forties with COVID-19, enrolled during active disease. Sequenced input: peripheral blood.

The CDR3 coding sequence is TGTGCCAGTAGTCGAGGACAGGGAGTTGAAAAACTGTTTTTT. Translation: CASSRGQGVEKLFF. The V call is TRBV19, the J call TRBJ1-4; 8 nucleotides match TRBD1. V lost 5 bases and J lost 7; bases outside the gene matches: 6. The germline V gene has CDR1 LNHDA and CDR2 SQIVND (reference sequence). The CDR3 extends over 14 amino acids.